This T cell receptor (beta chain) came from a study of T cell responses to AZD1222 COVID-19 vaccine. Some clones are missing from TCRdb's copy, which holds only in-frame ones; the method was immunoSEQ multiplex PCR. The table lists about 150,000 clones, more than 70% of them singletons. A remark on this clone: Its target is unknown.

Study-wide points: Baseline serostatus was positive in only six AZD1222 recipients. The CD4 TCRs associated with vaccination extended across spike and predominated at 160-218 and 743-854. The sample set comprised mostly white British donors with more females, and clonal diversity was possibly underestimated.

This material consisted of peripheral blood, taken on day 0 of MenACWY control vaccination. The clonotype was recovered from an adult in good health.

The CDR3 DNA sequence: TGTGCCACCAGTACGGGACAGGGTGCTAACTATGGCTACACCTTC. It codes for CATSTGQGANYGYTF. This chain joins TRBV24-1 and TRBJ1-2; 9 nucleotides line up with TRBD1. The CDR3 runs to 15 residues. V was clipped by 6 bases and J by 0 bases; unmatched bases: 4. CDR1 is KGHDR, CDR2 SFDVKD, per germline.